This T cell receptor (beta chain) was identified in a study of response to subunit inactivated influenza vaccine. The study's findings and limits: A suggestion made by the authors is that each seasonal influenza vaccination recruits few new T cells.

TCRdb independently ran MiXCR on the RT-PCR reads; one entry per CDR3 protein. The sample consists of 650,000 to 800,000 distinct CDR3 sequences, around 18% of them appearing once. Notes on this clonotype: Its antigen is not identified.

CDR3 length equals 14 residues. Germline CDR1 is SGHRS and CDR2 is YFSETQ. V was trimmed by 1 base and J by 8 bases, leaving 13 bases between them. J is TRBJ2-1 and V is TRBV5-1; maybe TRBD2 (5 bases). The material was PBMCs from blood, obtained 5 to 6 days after vaccination. The sequence was obtained from a man aged 50 to 60 who received an inactivated influenza vaccine. The CDR3 here is CASSLRERGHEQFF. The CDR3 nucleotides read TGCGCCAGCAGCTTGAGGGAGCGCGGTCATGAGCAGTTCTTC.